The 7 T cell receptor beta chains in this list originate from one sample, sequenced in a study of blood T cell repertoires in COVID-19. TCRdb's copy holds only in-frame clones and misses some; the assay was immunoSEQ multiplex PCR. Among about half a million clones listed, about 88% were seen once. Sequencing input: PBMCs or T cells enriched from blood (not recorded which). Receptor source: a woman aged 55 to 70 who had recovered from COVID-19.

The chain uses TRBV30 and TRBJ2-3; a weak D match, TRBD2 (6 bases). Germline V gene sequence: CDR1 GTSNPN, CDR2 SVGIG (reference sequence). The CDR3 totals 17 residues. The V end lost 1 base, the J end lost 4 bases, and 21 bases lay between the germline ends. CDR3 amino acids: CAWSAARDWLFADTQYF. CDR3 coding DNA: TGTGCCTGGAGTGCTGCTCGGGACTGGCTTTTCGCAGATACGCAGTATTTT.

The V and J genes are TRBV5-4 and TRBJ2-3, with D perhaps matching TRBD2 (7 bases). Trimming removed 4 bases from V and 4 bases from J, with 19 bases in between. Germline CDR1 reads SGHNT; CDR2 reads YYREEE (reference sequence). The CDR3 is made up of 16 amino acids. CDR3 DNA sequence: TGTGCCAGCAGCGACTTAGGGGGGGGCCATCCAGATACGCAGTATTTT. Amino acids: CASSDLGGGHPDTQYF.

The chain employs TRBV19 and TRBJ2-1; 11 positions agree with TRBD1. From germline, CDR1 is LNHDA and CDR2 SQIVND (reference sequence). The CDR3 totals 15 residues. J lost 8 bases, V lost 6 bases, and 9 bases had no gene match. As DNA, the CDR3 is TGTGCCAGTAGCACCGGGACAGGGGGTGGGGATGAGCAGTTCTTC. Protein sequence: CASSTGTGGGDEQFF.

The chain couples TRBV11-2 to TRBJ2-2; TRBD1 aligns across 9 bases. The trim removed 6 bases at V and 5 bases at J, leaving 10 bases unmatched. Germline V gene sequence: CDR1 SGHAT, CDR2 FQNNGV. This CDR3 contains 16 residues. CDR3 in DNA: TGTGCCAGCAGTCCCACCGGACAGGGGAGGACCGGGGAGCTGTTTTTT. As protein: CASSPTGQGRTGELFF.

This chain uses TRBV5-1 with TRBJ2-7; TRBD1 matches 9 bases. This CDR3 is built from 16 residues. The germline V gene encodes CDR1 SGHRS and CDR2 YFSETQ. The V segment lost 4 bases and the J segment 4 bases; nucleotides outside the gene matches: 12. The DNA for the CDR3 is TGCGCCAGCAGCACATTACTACAGGGGGCGTTTTACGAGCAGTACTTC. It translates to CASSTLLQGAFYEQYF.

Concerning this clone: A read error may account for a junction end that differs from germline. The chain employs TRBV9 and TRBJ2-2; TRBD2 agrees at 11 bases. Per the germline V gene, CDR1 is SGDLS and CDR2 is YYNGEE. This CDR3 spans 15 amino acids. As DNA, the CDR3 is TGTGCCAGCAGTGTAGCGGGGGGGCTCACCGGGGAGCTGTTTTTT. This sequence encodes CASSVAGGLTGELFF. The whole variable domain, filled in from reference TRBV9 and TRBJ2-2, reads DSGVTQTPKHLITATGQRVTLRCSPRSGDLSVYWYQQSLDQGLQFLIQYYNGEERAKGNILERFSAQQFPDLHSELNLSSLELGDSALYFCASSVAGGLTGELFFGEGSRLTVL.

CDR3 DNA sequence: TGTGCCAGCAGTTTAACAGCGGGGGACACAGATACGCAGTATTTT. Its protein product is CASSLTAGDTDTQYF. This sequence joins TRBV27 and TRBJ2-3, with TRBD2 matching 8 bases. CDR3 length equals 15 residues. Trimming took 2 bases from V and 2 from J; bases not matched to a gene: 3. CDR1 and CDR2 from the germline V gene are MNHEY and SMNVEV (reference sequence).